Presented here are 26 T cell receptor beta chains from one specimen sequenced in a study of post-analysis software for immune sequencing data. Whole-study results and caveats: Four to six TRBV segments (TRBV5-6, TRBV5-1 and TRBV20-1 among them) occurred more frequently in patients than in controls.

The authors incorporated unique molecular identifiers into the TCR beta cDNA libraries. TCRdb re-analysed the PCR reads in MiXCR, keeping a single row per CDR3 protein. The table has about 400,000 distinct CDR3 sequences, less than 40% seen once; the top ten hold around 15%. Antigens for these TCRs are unknown. The source material was blood. The receptors were gathered from a girl aged 5-17 years with multiple sclerosis.

This clonotype occurred a few times. The chain couples TRBV6-4 to TRBJ2-5; possibly TRBD1 or TRBD2 for D (6 bases each). V lost 7 bases, J lost 2 bases, and 17 bases lay in between. Germline-derived CDR1 and CDR2 are MRHNA and SNTAGT. The CDR3 loop spans 15 amino acids. CDR3 DNA sequence: TGTGCCAGCACCGCCAGGGGAGGTCCTCAAGAGACCCAGTACTTC. It translates to CASTARGGPQETQYF.

V is TRBV4-1 and J is TRBJ1-2; D not certain. Germline V gives CDR1 MGHRA, CDR2 YSYEKL. The CDR3 sequence is 14 residues long. Between the trimmed V and J ends, which lost 4 bases and 5 bases, there was a span of 14 bases. The CDR3 here is CASSPHGSSYGYTF. CDR3 in DNA: TGCGCCAGCAGCCCACACGGAAGCTCTTATGGCTACACCTTC.

The chain uses TRBV11-2 and TRBJ1-2; no firm D call. The germline V gene has CDR1 SGHAT and CDR2 FQNNGV. V dropped 6 bases and J dropped 0 bases, with 26 bases sitting between them. The CDR3 is made up of 19 amino acids. The CDR3 DNA sequence: TGTGCCAGCAGGCCCCCCGCATATGGTGGAAGAAACACTAACTATGGCTACACCTTC. Translated, it gives CASRPPAYGGRNTNYGYTF. Full variable domain (remainder filled in from reference TRBV11-2 and TRBJ1-2): EAGVAQSPRYKIIEKRQSVAFWCNPISGHATLYWYQQILGQGPKLLIQFQNNGVVDDSQLPKDRFSAERLKGVDSTLKIQPAKLEDSAVYLCASRPPAYGGRNTNYGYTFGSGTRLTVV.

The gene calls are TRBV20-1 and TRBJ1-5; no firm D call. This CDR3 comprises 12 residues. V was cut by 3 bases and J by 1 base, with 4 bases left in between. Germline V gene lookup returns CDR1 DFQATT and CDR2 SNEGSKA (reference sequence). In DNA form, the CDR3 reads TGCAGTGCTAGTTTCAGCAATCAGCCCCAGCATTTT. Protein product: CSASFSNQPQHF.

The J gene is TRBJ2-1, the V gene TRBV10-3, with 7 nucleotides matching TRBD2. With V trimmed by 6 bases and J by 8 bases, 13 bases remained unmatched. CDR3 length: 15 residues. Germline V gives CDR1 ENHRY, CDR2 SYGVKD. The CDR3 bases are TGTGCCATCAGCCCCCCGGAAGCGGGACCACATGAGCAGTTCTTC. Protein product: CAISPPEAGPHEQFF.

In this sample, this clonotype turned up a few times. The rearrangement uses TRBV7-2 and TRBJ1-2, with 8 bases matching TRBD1. The germline V gene has CDR1 SGHTA and CDR2 FQGNSA. The CDR3 loop spans 16 amino acids. The V and J ends lost 5 bases and 0 bases, in that order; junction bases with no gene match: 8. CDR3 region: CASSLGTGLSNYGYTF. The CDR3 coding sequence is TGTGCCAGCAGCCTCGGGACAGGACTATCTAACTATGGCTACACCTTC.

The V and J genes are TRBV11-1 and TRBJ2-1; D is possibly TRBD2 (6 bases). V lost 5 bases and J lost 4, with 15 bases in between. The CDR3 has 15 residues. Germline CDR1 reads SGHAT; CDR2 reads FQDESV (reference sequence). This chain's CDR3 is CASSLGLATYNEQFF. In DNA form, the CDR3 reads TGTGCCAGCAGCCTAGGGCTAGCGACTTACAATGAGCAGTTCTTC.

This chain uses TRBV27 with TRBJ2-3; the D is unclear. The ends were cut back, 3 bases at V and 5 bases at J, with 6 bases in the middle. Germline V gene sequence: CDR1 MNHEY, CDR2 SMNVEV (reference sequence). This CDR3 is 12 amino acids long. The CDR3 bases are TGTGCCAGCAGTTTTCTGGGAGATACGCAGTATTTT. It yields the protein CASSFLGDTQYF.

The chain has TRBV5-1 and TRBJ1-4; D uncertain. V was trimmed by 0 bases and J by 7 bases, leaving 19 bases between them. CDR1 is SGHRS and CDR2 is YFSETQ in the germline V gene. This CDR3 is 17 amino acids long. CDR3 coding DNA: TGCGCCAGCAGCTTGGAAGGAATACCGGGGAGCGGTGAAAAACTGTTTTTT. It translates to CASSLEGIPGSGEKLFF.

The rearrangement links TRBV12-3 or TRBV12-4 to TRBJ2-5; possibly TRBD1 for D (5 bases). The J call is uncertain, as TRBJ2-7 better fits the DNA end. This CDR3 contains 14 residues. The CDR3 region has the DNA TGTGCCAGCAGTTTAGGCGGCAGGGAAGCCGAGCAGTACTTC. It specifies CASSLGGREAEQYF.

The chain has TRBV6-5 and TRBJ2-6; D is perhaps TRBD2 (5 bases). This CDR3 has 15 residues. Trimming shortened V by 5 bases and J by 3 bases, and 11 bases separated the two germline ends. In germline, CDR1 is MNHEY, CDR2 SVGAGI. The CDR3 protein is CASSRVASGANVLTF. CDR3 bases: TGTGCCAGCAGTCGAGTAGCGAGTGGGGCCAACGTCCTGACTTTC.

V usage is TRBV12-3 or TRBV12-4 and J usage is TRBJ2-5, with TRBD2 matching 8 bases. Unmatched junction bases numbered 7, after V lost 7 bases and J lost 3 bases. This CDR3 is 14 amino acids long. CDR3 residues: CASTVGRGEETQYF. The CDR3 DNA reads as TGTGCCAGCACCGTGGGGCGGGGGGAAGAGACCCAGTACTTC.

J is TRBJ2-7 and V is TRBV28, with D possibly TRBD1 on 6 matching bases. The CDR3 has 15 residues. Trimming shortened V by 4 bases and J by 1 base, and 14 bases separated the two germline ends. CDR1 MDHEN and CDR2 SYDVKM come from the germline V gene. CDR3 amino acids: CASSSPGTGSYEQYF. The DNA of the CDR3 is TGTGCCAGCAGTTCTCCAGGTACAGGGTCCTACGAGCAGTACTTC.

CDR3 coding DNA: TGTGCCAGCAGCGCGTTTGGGGGCCTCAATCAGCCCCAGCATTTT. Translated: CASSAFGGLNQPQHF. The chain couples TRBV7-8 to TRBJ1-5; possibly TRBD1 for D (6 bases). The CDR3 is 15 amino acids. The V gene lost 5 bases and the J gene lost 3 bases, with 14 bases spanning the gap. Germline V CDR1 and CDR2: SGHVS, FQNEAQ.

The genes are TRBV2 and TRBJ1-4; 10 nucleotides line up with TRBD1. Trimming cost V 7 bases and J 8 bases; bases outside gene matches: 4. CDR3 length equals 13 residues. Germline-derived CDR1 and CDR2 are SNHLY and FYNNEI. CDR3 coding DNA: TGTGCCAGCATGGGACAGGGGAACGAAAAACTGTTTTTT. Translated: CASMGQGNEKLFF.

The chain has TRBV13 and TRBJ2-7; D is possibly TRBD2 (5 bases). The CDR3 runs to 14 residues. V was clipped by 0 bases and J by 2 bases, with 8 bases between them. Germline lookup yields CDR1 PRHDT and CDR2 FYEKMQ (reference sequence). The CDR3 DNA reads TGTGCCAGCAGCTTAGGCGGACTGACCTACGAGCAGTACTTC. This translates into CASSLGGLTYEQYF.

This clonotype appeared a few times. The rearrangement joins TRBV7-9 to TRBJ1-5; TRBD1 is a possible D gene (5 bases). Germline V gene data show CDR1 as SEHNR and CDR2 as FQNEAQ (reference sequence). The CDR3 length is 15 residues. Trimming pared 0 bases from V and 3 bases from J, leaving 9 bases between. CDR3 residues: CASSLAAGINQPQHF. CDR3 in DNA: TGTGCCAGCAGCTTAGCGGCAGGGATCAATCAGCCCCAGCATTTT.

This clonotype appeared a few times. J is TRBJ2-4 and V is TRBV30; perhaps D is TRBD1 or TRBD2 (6 bases each). The last part of the DNA fits TRBJ2-7 better; the J call may be wrong. The CDR3 extends over 15 amino acids. The germline V gene has CDR1 GTSNPN and CDR2 SVGIG (reference sequence). The CDR3 coding sequence is TGTGCCTGGAGGGCGCGGAGGGACACTGCCTACGAGCAGTACTTC. This translates into CAWRARRDTAYEQYF.

This clonotype has only a few counts. J is TRBJ2-7 and V is TRBV24-1; D is ambiguous. Trimming stripped 1 base from V and 3 bases from J, with 6 bases between. CDR3 length: 13 residues. In germline, CDR1 is KGHDR, CDR2 SFDVKD. The CDR3 DNA follows: TGTGCCACCAGTGATTTTTCGGGCTACGAGCAGTACTTC. This codes for CATSDFSGYEQYF.

The rearrangement links TRBV19 to TRBJ1-5, with D hard to call. The CDR3 totals 17 residues. Trimming left V 3 bases short and J 4 bases short, with 19 bases between. Germline loops: CDR1 LNHDA, CDR2 SQIVND (reference sequence). The CDR3, as DNA: TGTGCCAGTAGTATCGCTTTTAAACGCCAGGTTAATCAGCCCCAGCATTTT. This codes for CASSIAFKRQVNQPQHF. The variable domain in full, with the rest retrieved from reference TRBV19 and TRBJ1-5, is DGGITQSPKYLFRKEGQNVTLSCEQNLNHDAMYWYRQDPGQGLRLIYYSQIVNDFQKGDIAEGYSVSREKKESFPLTVTSAQKNPTAFYLCASSIAFKRQVNQPQHFGDGTRLSIL.

About this clonotype itself: The junction shows a germline mismatch at one end, possibly a read error. This rearrangement joins TRBV20-1 to TRBJ1-5; 8 bases line up with TRBD1. Germline CDR1 reads DFQATT; CDR2 reads SNEGSKA (reference sequence). This CDR3 region has 15 residues. The CDR3 nucleotides read TGCAGTGCTAGCCCCCTCGGACAGGGCAATCAACCCCAGCATTTT. Encoded protein: CSASPLGQGNQPQHF.

On this clonotype: Relative to the germline gene, one junction end is altered; a read error may explain this. The rearrangement joins TRBV7-2 to TRBJ1-2; a weak D match, TRBD1 (5 bases). In germline, CDR1 is SGHTA, CDR2 FQGNSA. The CDR3 sequence is 14 residues long. The CDR3 loop reads CASSFDRANYGDTF. The CDR3, as DNA: TGTGCCAGCAGCTTTGACAGAGCTAACTATGGCGACACCTTC. The complete variable domain, with remaining parts taken from reference TRBV7-2 and TRBJ1-2, reads GAGVSQSPSNKVTEKGKDVELRCDPISGHTALYWYRQSLGQGLEFLIYFQGNSAPDKSGLPSDRFSAERTGGSVSTLTIQRTQQEDSAVYLCASSFDRANYGDTFGSGTRLTVV.

This chain links TRBV12-3 or TRBV12-4 with TRBJ1-2; D is unclear. The CDR3 spans 11 residues. The V end was cut by 6 bases, the J end by 1 base, with 3 bases between. The CDR3 DNA is TGTGCCAGCAGCCGTAACTATGGCTACACCTTC. As protein: CASSRNYGYTF.

This clonotype showed up just a few times. The chain links TRBV18 to TRBJ1-5; possibly TRBD1 for D (5 bases). Germline V gene data show CDR1 as KGHSH and CDR2 as LQKENI. V was shortened by 3 bases and J by 5 bases, with 14 bases between the two germline ends. This CDR3 comprises 15 residues. The chain's CDR3 is CASSPTGTRDQPQHF. In DNA form, the CDR3 reads TGTGCCAGCTCACCCACCGGGACCCGAGATCAGCCCCAGCATTTT.

This clonotype has a handful of counts. The chain recombines TRBV7-3 with TRBJ2-1; 8 bases agree with TRBD1. The CDR3 is 18 residues long. J lost 3 bases, V lost 6 bases, and 16 bases had no gene match. Per germline, CDR1 SGHTA and CDR2 FQGTGA. The CDR3 nucleotides read TGTGCCAGCAGGGACGGGGCAGGGGGCGAGGGGGACTACAATGAGCAGTTCTTC. This encodes CASRDGAGGEGDYNEQFF. Looking up the rest from reference TRBV7-3 and TRBJ2-1 gives the full variable domain: GAGVSQTPSNKVTEKGKYVELRCDPISGHTALYWYRQSLGQGPEFLIYFQGTGAADDSGLPNDRFFAVRPEGSVSTLKIQRTERGDSAVYLCASRDGAGGEGDYNEQFFGPGTRLTVL.

The chain links TRBV7-8 to TRBJ2-1; 7 bases are a match to TRBD1. CDR1 is SGHVS and CDR2 is FQNEAQ in the germline V gene. V was pared by 11 bases and J by 3 bases, with 13 bases of the junction left unmatched. The CDR3 length is 15 residues. The CDR3 region is CAAGPKTGIYNEQFF. Here the CDR3 DNA reads TGTGCCGCTGGGCCAAAGACAGGGATCTACAATGAGCAGTTCTTC.